The present entry profiles one TCR beta chain with its context. As yet, its antigen is unknown. Amplification used 60 Vbeta primers and 13 Jbeta primers. Original processing notes: Later work found tens of millions of unique TCR beta chains, with roughly 11 million shared. Here immunoSEQ multiplex PCR was the method, and the copy in TCRdb shows in-frame clones only, minus some. Clonal size and the V and J genes are those of that table, whereas D and trimming came from the DNA. The sample includes 85,000 to 130,000 clones, around 82% seen only once; the top ten take approximately 1.9%. Germline V gives CDR1 MDHEN, CDR2 SYDVKM. The CDR3 runs 15 residues. The V and J ends lost 4 bases and 0 bases respectively, with 13 bases between them. The source of the sample is a study of cytomegalovirus exposure and HLA in healthy donors. Study background: Earlier, 95 million to 140 million unique TCR beta sequences were recovered from roughly 170 million T cells by an analysis.

Study-level findings and limits: There was a cluster of highly shared sequence variants that was likely a sequencing artifact. Roughly uniform depth of sequencing across donors was assumed in presence/absence analyses.

This chain joins TRBV28 and TRBJ2-7; perhaps TRBD1 as D (6 bases). Sample: PBMCs. The origin of this receptor is a woman between 35 and 50 years old in good health and CMV-seronegative. Here the CDR3 DNA reads TGTGCCAGCAGTTATACGACAGGACTCTCCTACGAGCAGTACTTC. It yields the protein CASSYTTGLSYEQYF.